The rows below give T cell receptor beta chains drawn from one sample of a study of T-cell memory formation after mild COVID-19. TCRdb independently ran MiXCR on the 5' RACE reads; one entry per CDR3 protein. The sample has fewer than 550,000 distinct CDR3 sequences; roughly 20% are singletons. The specimen sequenced was PBMCs or a T cell subset sorted from them (not recorded which). The origin of the receptors is an adult woman who had mild COVID-19 (a few samples of this study predate the infection). Cell type and time point are not known. CDR3s include the opening cysteine and the closing phenylalanine or tryptophan. Each record gives: V gene, J gene, D gene, clone size, CDR3 DNA, CDR3 protein. D genes are given only for firm matches. A clone size is listed for some rows: how often the clone was seen (once, few, many), or a class if it is expanded.

>TRBV5-1|TRBJ1-2|NA|many
TGCGCCAGCAGCTTGGCTTCAGAAACCTATGGCTACACCTTC
CASSLASETYGYTF
>TRBV29-1|TRBJ2-7|NA|NA
TGCAGCGTTTTTGTGCAGGGGTCCTACGAGCAGTACTTC
CSVFVQGSYEQYF
>TRBV5-4|TRBJ1-6|TRBD1|NA
TGTGCCAGCAGCCGACAGGGAGGAAATTCACCCCTCCACTTT
CASSRQGGNSPLHF
>TRBV14|TRBJ1-2|NA|NA
TGTGCCAGCAGCAAGGGGAGGCAGGCCTATGGCTACACCTTC
CASSKGRQAYGYTF
>TRBV24-1|TRBJ2-7|TRBD1|NA
TGTGCCACCAGTGATGGACAGGGACCCCACGAGCAGTACTTC
CATSDGQGPHEQYF
>TRBV28|TRBJ1-4|TRBD1|few
TGTGCCAGCAGGCCGGGACAGGTTAATGAAAAACTGTTTTTT
CASRPGQVNEKLFF
>TRBV6-6|TRBJ2-5|NA|NA
TGTGCCAGCAGTTACTCTGGGCAGGGCGGGACCCAGTACTTC
CASSYSGQGGTQYF
>TRBV24-1|TRBJ2-4|NA|few
TGTGCCACCAGTGATTTTCGGGTTCATGCCAAAAACATTCAGTACTTC
CATSDFRVHAKNIQYF
>TRBV2|TRBJ2-6|NA|NA
TGTGCCAGCAGCCAAGGAACTTTCTCTGGGGCCAACGTCCTGACTTTC
CASSQGTFSGANVLTF
>TRBV4-2|TRBJ2-3|NA|NA
TGTGCCAGCAGCCGAGTTCTTCCATCGACAGATACGCAGTATTTT
CASSRVLPSTDTQYF
>TRBV30|TRBJ2-7|NA|few
TGTGCCTGGAGTGGGGTCTCCAGTACCTACGAGCAGTACTTC
CAWSGVSSTYEQYF
>TRBV7-3|TRBJ2-3|NA|NA
TGTGCCAGCAGCTTAAACACGTGGTTTAGCACAGATACGCAGTATTTT
CASSLNTWFSTDTQYF
>TRBV6-5|TRBJ1-1|NA|NA
TGTGCCAGCAGTTACTCTCCAGGTTCGCCCCTTAACACTGAAGCTTTCTTT
CASSYSPGSPLNTEAFF
>TRBV14|TRBJ1-1|TRBD1|NA
TGTGCCAGCAGCCAAGATAGAGACAGGGGCACTGAAGCTTTCTTT
CASSQDRDRGTEAFF
>TRBV20-1|TRBJ1-5|NA|few
TGCAGTGCGAGGGCGACCGGCAATCAGCCCCAGCATTTT
CSARATGNQPQHF
>TRBV7-7|TRBJ2-2|NA|NA
TGTGCTAGCAGCTTAATATTCCCCACTTTGGGGGACCCGACCGGGGAGCTGTTTTTT
CASSLIFPTLGDPTGELFF
>TRBV5-6|TRBJ2-1|NA|few
TGTGCCAGCAGCTTCTCAGGGTCAGGGTACAATGAGCAGTTCTTC
CASSFSGSGYNEQFF
>TRBV7-9|TRBJ2-4|NA|many
TGTGCCAGCAGCTTAGTAGATCAACGGAACATTCAGTACTTC
CASSLVDQRNIQYF